The source of this TCR beta chain is a study of blood T cell repertoires in COVID-19. Only in-frame clones appear in the TCRdb table, and some are missing; sequencing was by immunoSEQ multiplex PCR. The sample includes approximately 92,000 clones, 55% to 80% of them seen just once. CDR3 length equals 17 residues. The germline V and J ends were trimmed by 1 base and 2 bases, with 17 bases remaining between them. Germline CDR1 SGHAT, CDR2 FQNNGV. V and J are TRBV11-2 and TRBJ1-2; D gene ambiguous. The sample was peripheral blood. The TCR was taken from a woman aged 60-75 years in a cohort sampled during active or convalescent COVID-19. This chain's CDR3 is CASSLGYGGNVNYGYTF. Here the CDR3 DNA reads TGTGCCAGCAGCTTAGGATACGGAGGAAATGTCAACTATGGCTACACCTTC.